Following are 31 T cell receptor beta chains from one sample sequenced in a study of radiotherapy plus CTLA-4 blockade in lung cancer. TCRdb keeps only in-frame clones here, not all; method: immunoSEQ multiplex PCR. The table records 120,000 or so clones, about 77% of them present only once. The sample in question was peripheral blood, obtained from a patient treated with radiotherapy plus ipilimumab. The receptor set was obtained from a human donor with non-small cell lung cancer who had a partial response to radiotherapy plus ipilimumab.

The rearrangement joins TRBV5-1 to TRBJ1-3; TRBD1 aligns across 10 bases. The CDR3 sequence is 16 residues long. Germline CDR1 is SGHRS and CDR2 is YFSETQ. The V segment lost 4 bases and the J segment 5 bases; nucleotides outside the gene matches: 9. CDR3 sequence (DNA): TGCGCCAGCAGCGCAATAGGGGGACAGGGGAGAAACACCATATATTTT. Its protein is CASSAIGGQGRNTIYF.

This clone appeared a single time. The genes are TRBV30 and TRBJ2-5; 8 positions match TRBD1. The CDR3 is 15 residues long. After removal of 3 bases from V and 2 bases from J, the junction contained 8 bases not matched to a gene. The germline V gene encodes CDR1 GTSNPN and CDR2 SVGIG (reference sequence). CDR3 sequence (DNA): TGTGCCTGGAGAGATGACAGGGGTTGGCAAGAGACCCAGTACTTC. It specifies CAWRDDRGWQETQYF.

Written as DNA, the CDR3 is TGCGCCAGCAGCCCATGGGACAGGGAAAATGAAAAACTGTTTTTT. This gives the protein CASSPWDRENEKLFF. The V and J genes are TRBV5-1 and TRBJ1-4; TRBD1 matches 9 bases. V lost 4 bases to trimming and J lost 5 bases; unmatched junction nucleotides: 6. Germline V gene sequence: CDR1 SGHRS, CDR2 YFSETQ. This CDR3 spans 15 amino acids. The whole variable domain, filled in from reference TRBV5-1 and TRBJ1-4, reads KAGVTQTPRYLIKTRGQQVTLSCSPISGHRSVSWYQQTPGQGLQFLFEYFSETQRNKGNFPGRFSGRQFSNSRSEMNVSTLELGDSALYLCASSPWDRENEKLFFGSGTQLSVL.

The rearrangement uses TRBV5-4 and TRBJ2-1; 13 positions match TRBD2. CDR1 and CDR2 (germline): SGHNT, YYREEE (reference sequence). V shed 4 bases, J shed 0 bases, and the junction held 4 bases outside the gene matches. The CDR3 loop spans 17 amino acids. Here the CDR3 reads CASSPGTSGVSYNEQFF. The CDR3 nucleotides read TGTGCCAGCAGCCCCGGGACTAGCGGGGTCTCCTACAATGAGCAGTTCTTC.

To note about this clone: This CDR3 is also generated by other DNA sequences in the sample. The chain links TRBV7-9 to TRBJ1-4, with TRBD1 matching over 10 bases. V trimming: 6 bases; J trimming: 5 bases; junction bases outside the gene matches: 3. Germline V gives CDR1 SEHNR, CDR2 FQNEAQ (reference sequence). The CDR3 length is 14 residues. The CDR3 DNA sequence: TGTGCCAGCAGTTTGGGACAGGGGAATGAAAAACTGTTTTTT. Protein product: CASSLGQGNEKLFF.

The gene calls are TRBV9 and TRBJ2-1, with 10 nucleotides matching TRBD2. The V and J ends lost 4 bases and 4 bases, in that order; junction bases with no gene match: 8. Germline V gives CDR1 SGDLS, CDR2 YYNGEE. The CDR3 has 16 amino acids. The CDR3 region has the DNA TGTGCCAGCAGCCCGAGCGGACTAGCGGTATACAATGAGCAGTTCTTC. Translation: CASSPSGLAVYNEQFF.

The chain recombines TRBV27 with TRBJ1-5; 7 nucleotides line up with TRBD1. Looked up from germline, CDR1 is MNHEY and CDR2 is SMNVEV (reference sequence). This CDR3 contains 14 residues. Trimming cost V 2 bases and J 7 bases; bases outside gene matches: 5. CDR3 residues: CASSLDYRGQPQHF. CDR3 bases: TGTGCCAGCAGTTTAGATTACAGGGGACAGCCCCAGCATTTT.

This clone is categorized as medium-sized. The chain joins TRBV28 to TRBJ1-2; TRBD1 aligns across 7 bases. Losses at the gene ends were 7 bases for V and 5 bases for J; bases not matched to a gene: 13. The CDR3 has 15 residues. Germline V lookup: CDR1 MDHEN, CDR2 SYDVKM. In nucleotides, the CDR3 is TGTGCCAGCACAGATCCGGGACAGATACCTTATGGCTACACCTTC. Translation gives CASTDPGQIPYGYTF.

To note about this clone: This sample also contains other DNA sequences that code for the same CDR3. The genes are TRBV6-1 and TRBJ2-1, with 10 nucleotides matching TRBD1. The CDR3 covers 15 residues. V lost 6 bases and J lost 6; bases outside the gene matches: 8. The germline gives CDR1 MNHNS, CDR2 SASEGT. CDR3 nucleotides: TGTGCCAGCAGGGGACGGGACAGGGGAGTCAATGAGCAGTTCTTC. Translation gives CASRGRDRGVNEQFF.

The chain combines TRBV27 with TRBJ1-4; no clear D gene. Germline V gene lookup returns CDR1 MNHEY and CDR2 SMNVEV (reference sequence). The CDR3 length is 12 residues. Deletions cut 10 bases from V and 7 bases from J, with 13 bases between. The CDR3 bases are TGTGCCACCAAGGGCGCGGGTGAAAAACTGTTTTTT. As protein: CATKGAGEKLFF.

The chain joins TRBV28 to TRBJ2-5, with 8 bases identical to TRBD1. The J call may be faulty, since TRBJ2-7 better matches the DNA end. In germline, CDR1 is MDHEN, CDR2 SYDVKM. The CDR3 has 15 amino acids. The CDR3 nucleotides read TGTGCCAGTCTCATCGGGACAGGCCGCTCCTACGAGCAGTACTTC. Its protein is CASLIGTGRSYEQYF.

The V and J genes are TRBV9 and TRBJ2-1; the match to TRBD2 covers 9 bases. J gave up 1 base and V 0 bases, and 8 bases lay outside the gene matches. Germline V lookup: CDR1 SGDLS, CDR2 YYNGEE. This CDR3 has 18 amino acids. CDR3 bases: TGTGCCAGCAGCGTAGACCCTACGACTAGCGGATCCTACAATGAGCAGTTCTTC. This gives the protein CASSVDPTTSGSYNEQFF. The variable domain in full, with the rest retrieved from reference TRBV9 and TRBJ2-1, is DSGVTQTPKHLITATGQRVTLRCSPRSGDLSVYWYQQSLDQGLQFLIQYYNGEERAKGNILERFSAQQFPDLHSELNLSSLELGDSALYFCASSVDPTTSGSYNEQFFGPGTRLTVL.

V usage is TRBV7-6 and J usage is TRBJ2-2, with 8 bases identical to TRBD1. Germline CDR1 reads SGHVS; CDR2 reads FNYEAQ. V lost 5 bases to trimming and J lost 5 bases; unmatched junction nucleotides: 10. The CDR3 has 16 residues. In nucleotides, the CDR3 is TGTGCCAGCAGCCGCGACAGGGGAGGACTGACCGGGGAGCTGTTTTTT. Protein: CASSRDRGGLTGELFF.

This sequence joins TRBV19 and TRBJ1-2; possible D gene TRBD1, 6 bases. Germline assignment: CDR1 LNHDA and CDR2 SQIVND (reference sequence). CDR3 length: 14 amino acids. V was pared by 6 bases and J by 2 bases, with 13 bases between. CDR3 in amino acids: CASSVTRGNYGYTF. As DNA, the CDR3 is TGTGCCAGTAGCGTTACCAGGGGAAACTATGGCTACACCTTC. The variable domain in full, with the rest retrieved from reference TRBV19 and TRBJ1-2, is DGGITQSPKYLFRKEGQNVTLSCEQNLNHDAMYWYRQDPGQGLRLIYYSQIVNDFQKGDIAEGYSVSREKKESFPLTVTSAQKNPTAFYLCASSVTRGNYGYTFGSGTRLTVV.

This clone was recorded only once. The chain combines TRBV6-1 with TRBJ1-2; D uncertain. V lost 2 bases and J lost 5, with 12 bases in between. Germline assignment: CDR1 MNHNS and CDR2 SASEGT. The CDR3 loop spans 14 amino acids. The CDR3 loop reads CASSEPNRYYGYTF. The CDR3 coding sequence is TGTGCCAGCAGTGAACCTAACAGATATTATGGCTACACCTTC.

The genes are TRBV9 and TRBJ1-3, with TRBD1 as a possible D gene (5 bases). V was cut by 0 bases and J by 2 bases, with 9 bases left in between. Germline lookup yields CDR1 SGDLS and CDR2 YYNGEE. The CDR3 runs 15 residues. CDR3 DNA sequence: TGTGCCAGCAGCGTAGACCCCAGGGCTGGAAACACCATATATTTT. Protein sequence: CASSVDPRAGNTIYF.

The chain employs TRBV12-5 and TRBJ2-5; 11 bases map to TRBD2. With 5 bases clipped from V and 2 bases from J, the junction kept 7 bases outside the gene matches. The CDR3 spans 16 residues. Germline CDR1 and CDR2: LGHNT and FRNRAP. The CDR3 here is CASGRGTSGMQETQYF. DNA of the CDR3: TGTGCTAGTGGTCGCGGGACTAGCGGAATGCAAGAGACCCAGTACTTC.

This clone was seen only once. The chain carries TRBV6-5 and TRBJ2-5; D may be TRBD1 or TRBD2 (5 bases each). Per germline, CDR1 MNHEY and CDR2 SVGAGI. The CDR3 runs 13 residues. Between the trimmed V and J ends, which lost 6 bases and 5 bases, there was a span of 13 bases. Here the CDR3 DNA reads TGTGCCAGCAGATACGGGGCCTGGGAGACCCAGTACTTC. It translates to CASRYGAWETQYF.

The chain recombines TRBV5-1 with TRBJ2-6; 10 nucleotides line up with TRBD1. The CDR3 is 18 residues long. V lost 3 bases to trimming and J lost 4 bases; unmatched junction nucleotides: 10. Germline lookup yields CDR1 SGHRS and CDR2 YFSETQ. The CDR3 loop reads CASSSPRQGAKGANVLTF. The CDR3 DNA reads TGCGCCAGCAGCTCACCCCGACAGGGGGCGAAGGGGGCCAACGTCCTGACTTTC.

This rearrangement joins TRBV6-6 to TRBJ1-4; no clear D. CDR3 size: 16 residues. V lost 0 bases to trimming and J lost 0 bases, with 8 bases between them. Germline V lookup: CDR1 MNHNY, CDR2 SVGAGI (reference sequence). CDR3 region: CASSYSPVATNEKLFF. The CDR3 DNA reads TGTGCCAGCAGTTACTCACCGGTTGCAACTAATGAAAAACTGTTTTTT.

The V and J genes are TRBV5-4 and TRBJ1-1; 9 bases are shared with TRBD1. The CDR3 spans 15 residues. Per germline, CDR1 SGHNT and CDR2 YYREEE (reference sequence). V lost 4 bases to trimming and J lost 5 bases; unmatched junction nucleotides: 9. CDR3 bases: TGTGCCAGCAGCACGGGACAGGGAAGATGGACTGAAGCTTTCTTT. Amino acids: CASSTGQGRWTEAFF.

This chain links TRBV5-5 with TRBJ1-2; D uncertain. The CDR3 is 15 amino acids. The V gene lost 0 bases and the J gene lost 4 bases, with 13 bases spanning the gap. CDR1 is SGHKS, CDR2 YYEKEE, per germline (reference sequence). The CDR3 region has the DNA TGTGCCAGCAGCTTGGAAGCAGCTAGGTCCTATGGCTACACCTTC. Translating gives CASSLEAARSYGYTF.

The V gene is TRBV6-5, the J gene TRBJ2-7, with D possibly being TRBD1 (5 bases). CDR3 length equals 15 residues. V lost 8 bases to trimming and J lost 7 bases, with 24 bases between them. Germline CDR1 reads MNHEY; CDR2 reads SVGAGI. DNA of the CDR3: TGTGCCAGCCGCCAGGCCCAGGGCATACCGGGTGAGCAGTACTTC. It yields the protein CASRQAQGIPGEQYF.

The rearrangement links TRBV6-6 to TRBJ1-3; weak D call: TRBD1 (5 bases). The CDR3 is made up of 16 amino acids. Deletions cut 6 bases from V and 0 bases from J, with 15 bases between. CDR1 is MNHNY, CDR2 SVGAGI, per germline (reference sequence). CDR3 sequence: CASSGKGANSGNTIYF. The CDR3 nucleotides read TGTGCCAGCAGCGGAAAAGGGGCTAACTCTGGAAACACCATATATTTT.

The chain couples TRBV5-1 to TRBJ2-4, with TRBD1 identical over 11 bases. The CDR3 is 15 amino acids. The V gene end was trimmed by 3 bases and the J gene end by 7 bases; junction bases not matched to a gene: 6. Germline V gene lookup returns CDR1 SGHRS and CDR2 YFSETQ. CDR3 sequence: CASSYSGTGGNIQYF. CDR3 DNA: TGCGCCAGCAGCTATTCGGGGACAGGGGGGAACATTCAGTACTTC.

The chain couples TRBV7-9 to TRBJ2-5; D remains ambiguous. Per the germline V gene, CDR1 is SEHNR and CDR2 is FQNEAQ (reference sequence). Trimming took 2 bases from V and 5 from J, leaving 9 bases between them. This CDR3 is built from 13 residues. CDR3 sequence (DNA): TGTGCCAGCAGCTTAAACTCCGGGGAGACCCAGTACTTC. Translation gives CASSLNSGETQYF.

The CDR3 reads CAWSVQDGFGVSNQPQHF. The CDR3 DNA follows: TGTGCCTGGAGTGTCCAGGATGGATTCGGGGTAAGCAATCAGCCCCAGCATTTT. The chain links TRBV30 to TRBJ1-5; D is unclear. Germline V gene sequence: CDR1 GTSNPN, CDR2 SVGIG (reference sequence). The CDR3 extends over 18 amino acids. V was trimmed by 0 bases and J by 1 base, leaving 19 bases between them.

This chain connects TRBV28 to TRBJ1-1; no clear D gene. Trimming took off 10 bases at V and 2 bases at J, with 14 bases between the two ends. This CDR3 is 13 amino acids long. The germline gives CDR1 MDHEN, CDR2 SYDVKM. This CDR3 is CAITTTVNTEAFF. Here the CDR3 DNA reads TGTGCCATCACAACCACAGTAAACACTGAAGCTTTCTTT.

J is TRBJ2-3 and V is TRBV6-6; 10 bases line up with TRBD2. This CDR3 has 15 residues. Losses at the gene ends were 5 bases for V and 5 bases for J; bases not matched to a gene: 7. The germline gives CDR1 MNHNY, CDR2 SVGAGI (reference sequence). The CDR3 here is CASSPFSGREDTQYF. CDR3 DNA sequence: TGTGCCAGCAGTCCCTTCAGCGGGAGGGAAGATACGCAGTATTTT.

This clone has a count of ten or more. The rearrangement joins TRBV28 to TRBJ1-3; 7 bases are shared with TRBD1. The CDR3 is 14 amino acids. CDR1 and CDR2 (germline): MDHEN, SYDVKM. The J segment lost 2 bases and the V segment lost 11 bases, leaving 9 bases of the junction unmatched. The CDR3 spells CAGSEGATGNTIYF. In DNA, the CDR3 is TGTGCCGGATCTGAGGGGGCCACTGGAAACACCATATATTTT. Complete variable domain (other parts from reference TRBV28 and TRBJ1-3): DVKVTQSSRYLVKRTGEKVFLECVQDMDHENMFWYRQDPGLGLRLIYFSYDVKMKEKGDIPEGYSVSREKKERFSLILESASTNQTSMYLCAGSEGATGNTIYFGEGSWLTVV.

J is TRBJ1-4 and V is TRBV6-5; D gene uncertain. Deletions cut 3 bases from V and 14 bases from J, with 25 bases between. The CDR3 sequence is 16 residues long. Germline lookup yields CDR1 MNHEY and CDR2 SVGAGI. The CDR3 nucleotides read TGTGCCAGCAGTTATAGGTCAACGGCGGGCTCAGGCATTCTGTTTTTT. Protein sequence: CASSYRSTAGSGILFF.